A single sample is the source of the 5 T cell receptor beta chains below, sequenced in a study of siplizumab effects on memory and regulatory T cells (dated by TCRdb to between 2019 and 2020). The library relied on the immunoSEQ multiplex PCR assay. TCRdb holds this immuneACCESS table with in-frame rearrangements only. Some clones are missing; in checked studies, unresolved V genes explain under half, and the rest has no known cause. The sample yields about 56,000 clones; about 97% were counted once. The ten biggest clones cover 0.85% to 1.4% of the sample. The specimen was naive CD8+ T cells sorted from blood. This sample's cell subset or site label indicates: unstimulated naive T cells. The receptors were gathered from a human donor in good health.

A few counts support this clone. The rearrangement joins TRBV10-1 to TRBJ1-5; D is unclear. This CDR3 is 16 amino acids long. The germline gives CDR1 WNHNN, CDR2 SYGVQD (reference sequence). Trimming cost V 0 bases and J 1 base, with 10 bases left between them. The CDR3 reads CASSESSPSSNQPQHF. The CDR3 DNA is TGCGCCAGCAGTGAGTCTTCACCCTCGAGCAATCAGCCCCAGCATTTT.

This clone was picked up a small number of times. The chain uses TRBV4-1 and TRBJ1-5, with D uncertain. V was trimmed by 1 base and J by 4 bases, leaving 2 bases between them. The germline V gene has CDR1 MGHRA and CDR2 YSYEKL. CDR3 length: 12 residues. The CDR3 protein is CASSQVNQPQHF. For the CDR3, the DNA is TGCGCCAGCAGCCAAGTTAATCAGCCCCAGCATTTT.

The V and J genes are TRBV19 and TRBJ1-2; D is ambiguous. Trimming removed 5 bases from V and 3 bases from J, with 10 bases in between. Germline assignment: CDR1 LNHDA and CDR2 SQIVND (reference sequence). The length of the CDR3 is 13 residues. CDR3 DNA sequence: TGTGCCAGTAGTTGGGTACTTGACTATGGCTACACCTTC. It is translated as CASSWVLDYGYTF. The full variable domain, with the rest looked up from reference TRBV19 and TRBJ1-2, is DGGITQSPKYLFRKEGQNVTLSCEQNLNHDAMYWYRQDPGQGLRLIYYSQIVNDFQKGDIAEGYSVSREKKESFPLTVTSAQKNPTAFYLCASSWVLDYGYTFGSGTRLTVV.

V and J are TRBV4-1 and TRBJ1-1, with 7 bases lining up with TRBD1. This CDR3 has 15 residues. Germline loops: CDR1 MGHRA, CDR2 YSYEKL. V trimming: 0 bases; J trimming: 4 bases; junction bases outside the gene matches: 5. In DNA, the CDR3 is TGCGCCAGCAGCCAAGATACAGGGGCGGCCACTGAAGCTTTCTTT. The encoded protein is CASSQDTGAATEAFF.

V is TRBV25-1 and J is TRBJ1-1, with D unresolved. Trimming shortened V by 8 bases and J by 1 base, and 5 bases separated the two germline ends. There are 11 residues in the CDR3. Germline V CDR1 and CDR2: MGHDK, SYGVNS. CDR3 protein: CASRWNTEAFF. CDR3 nucleotide sequence: TGTGCCAGCCGGTGGAACACTGAAGCTTTCTTT.